This record covers a single TCR beta chain. The antigen remains unidentified. This record belongs to a study of OX40 agonist ivuxolimab in advanced cancers. In the study overall: Patients treated during dose escalation were battling hepatocellular carcinoma, melanoma, renal cell or head and neck cancer. Patients achieving partial responses numbered three: one hepatocellular carcinoma case and two cutaneous melanoma cases. Study conclusions and caveats: More expanded clones were seen, on average, in CD8+ T cells than in CD4+. Both CD4+ and CD8+ T cell populations in blood had undergone clonal expansion by week 6 at 0.1 to 3.0 mg/kg.

The length of the CDR3 is 15 residues. The germline CDR1 and CDR2 sequences are MDHEN and SYDVKM. With 3 bases removed from V and 9 bases from J, the gap between germline ends came to 15 bases. Some clones are missing from TCRdb's copy, which holds only in-frame ones; the method was immunoSEQ multiplex PCR. The data show 60,000 to 75,000 clones, with roughly 83% seen just once and around 8% held by the top ten. The chain uses TRBV28 and TRBJ1-6; D remains unclear. The specimen was CD4+ or CD8+ T cells sorted from blood, collected in a trial of the OX40 agonist ivuxolimab. The TCR was taken from an adult with an advanced solid tumor such as melanoma, head and neck, liver or kidney cancer. DNA of the CDR3: TGTGCCAGCAGTTTGCGGATTCTAGGGCGTTCACCCCTCCACTTT. It specifies CASSLRILGRSPLHF.